One and the same sample provided the 18 T cell receptor beta chains below, sequenced in a study of shared clonotypes between healthy human individuals. Generated by immunoSEQ multiplex PCR, the TCRdb table keeps only in-frame clones and is missing some. The sample records approximately 2.4 million clones, approximately 95% being singletons. Source material: naive CD4+ T cells sorted from blood. The subset denotes: CD45RA+ positively selected. The receptors originated from a man between 18 and 29 years old in good health.

The rearrangement links TRBV6-5 to TRBJ2-2, with D tentatively TRBD1 or TRBD2 (6 bases each). V lost 6 bases and J lost 13, with 24 bases in between. The CDR3 has 15 residues. The V gene's germline CDR1 is MNHEY and CDR2 SVGAGI. The DNA for the CDR3 is TGTGCCAGCAGACAGGGCGGGACGGACTACAAGGGGCTGTTTTTT. Translation gives CASRQGGTDYKGLFF.

The genes are TRBV5-8 and TRBJ2-2, with D possibly being TRBD2 (6 bases). This CDR3 spans 18 amino acids. CDR1 and CDR2 from the germline V gene are SGHTS and YDEGEE. V shed 2 bases and J shed 0 bases, with 17 bases lying between them. In DNA, the CDR3 is TGTGCCAGCAGCTTTAAGCCCGGGAGTGTCCCGAACACCGGGGAGCTGTTTTTT. This codes for CASSFKPGSVPNTGELFF.

The chain combines TRBV27 with TRBJ2-3; TRBD2 is a possible D gene (5 bases). Per the germline V gene, CDR1 is MNHEY and CDR2 is SMNVEV (reference sequence). This CDR3 is built from 14 residues. Trimming shortened V by 3 bases and J by 1 base, and 8 bases separated the two germline ends. CDR3 in amino acids: CASSLLGGTDTQYF. For the CDR3, the DNA is TGTGCCAGCAGTTTGCTGGGAGGCACAGATACGCAGTATTTT.

The V and J genes are TRBV6-6 and TRBJ2-7, with D tentatively TRBD1 (6 bases). The germline V gene has CDR1 MNHNY and CDR2 SVGAGI (reference sequence). Trimming shortened V by 4 bases and J by 0 bases, and 16 bases separated the two germline ends. This CDR3 region has 16 residues. CDR3 protein: CASSSSGVIPSYEQYF. Written as DNA, the CDR3 is TGTGCCAGCAGTTCCTCAGGGGTGATACCCTCCTACGAGCAGTACTTC.

Comment on this clone: Other nucleotide sequences in the sample specify the same CDR3. The chain joins TRBV30 to TRBJ2-5, with D perhaps TRBD1 (6 bases). The germline V gene has CDR1 GTSNPN and CDR2 SVGIG (reference sequence). The CDR3 consists of 13 residues. The V end lost 0 bases, the J end lost 4 bases, and 9 bases lay between the germline ends. CDR3 sequence (DNA): TGTGCCTGGAGTGTACAGGGCGGAGAGACCCAGTACTTC. Protein: CAWSVQGGETQYF. Looking up the rest from reference TRBV30 and TRBJ2-5 gives the full variable domain: SQTIHQWPATLVQPVGSPLSLECTVEGTSNPNLYWYRQAAGRGLQLLFYSVGIGQISSEVPQNLSASRPQDRQFILSSKKLLLSDSGFYLCAWSVQGGETQYFGPGTRLLVL.

This clone was counted once. The chain carries TRBV4-1 and TRBJ1-1, with D tentatively TRBD1 (6 bases). Germline CDR1 and CDR2: MGHRA and YSYEKL. The CDR3 is 15 amino acids. The V end lost 0 bases, the J end lost 4 bases, and 12 bases lay between the germline ends. The CDR3 loop is CASSQDIGGATEAFF. The DNA of the CDR3 is TGCGCCAGCAGCCAAGATATTGGGGGGGCCACTGAAGCTTTCTTT.

This clone occurred a few times. The rearrangement uses TRBV7-2 and TRBJ2-5; 9 bases are shared with TRBD1. CDR3 size: 14 residues. The ends lost 4 bases at V and 3 bases at J; junction bases unmatched: 3. Looked up from germline, CDR1 is SGHTA and CDR2 is FQGNSA. DNA for the CDR3: TGTGCCAGCAGCTCCCGGGACAGGGAAGAGACCCAGTACTTC. Translation gives CASSSRDREETQYF.

In the case of this clone: The identical CDR3 is also encoded by other nucleotide sequences in the sample. V usage is TRBV28 and J usage is TRBJ1-1; D unresolved. CDR1 MDHEN and CDR2 SYDVKM come from the germline V gene. Trimming shortened V by 5 bases and J by 5 bases, and 6 bases separated the two germline ends. CDR3 length: 11 residues. CDR3 residues: CASSGGTEAFF. The CDR3 DNA reads TGTGCCAGCAGTGGCGGGACTGAAGCTTTCTTT. Looking up the rest from reference TRBV28 and TRBJ1-1 gives the full variable domain: DVKVTQSSRYLVKRTGEKVFLECVQDMDHENMFWYRQDPGLGLRLIYFSYDVKMKEKGDIPEGYSVSREKKERFSLILESASTNQTSMYLCASSGGTEAFFGQGTRLTVV.

V gene TRBV7-8 combines with J gene TRBJ2-7, with no clear D. The length of the CDR3 is 14 residues. V lost 4 bases and J 4 bases, leaving 14 bases between the germline ends. Germline CDR1 is SGHVS and CDR2 is FQNEAQ. DNA of the CDR3: TGTGCCAGCAGCTCCCGCGACAACGCTTACGAGCAGTACTTC. This gives the protein CASSSRDNAYEQYF.

The chain carries TRBV6-1 and TRBJ1-1; 8 bases match TRBD1. V trimming: 3 bases; J trimming: 8 bases; junction bases outside the gene matches: 8. Germline-derived CDR1 and CDR2 are MNHNS and SASEGT. The CDR3 sequence is 14 residues long. CDR3 sequence reads: CASSDVDRVSEAFF. The CDR3 coding sequence is TGTGCCAGCAGTGATGTGGACAGGGTGTCGGAAGCTTTCTTT.

As concerns this clone: The junction does not match germline at one end; this may be a read error. The chain carries TRBV27 and TRBJ2-1; TRBD2 matches at 8 bases. Germline V gene data show CDR1 as MNHEY and CDR2 as SMNVEV (reference sequence). The CDR3 totals 18 residues. The CDR3 reads CASSISPLAGSSYNEQFF. In DNA, the CDR3 is TGTGCCAGCAGTATATCACCGTTAGCGGGGAGCTCCTACAATGAGCAGTTCTTC.

The CDR3 DNA sequence: TGTGCCAGCTCACACCCCCAAGGTTCACCCCTCCACTTT. It yields the protein CASSHPQGSPLHF. The chain uses TRBV18 and TRBJ1-6; D uncertain. The CDR3 totals 13 residues. CDR1 is KGHSH, CDR2 LQKENI, per germline. Between the trimmed V and J ends, which lost 4 bases and 9 bases, there was a span of 10 bases. Variable domain in full (rest from reference TRBV18 and TRBJ1-6): NAGVMQNPRHLVRRRGQEARLRCSPMKGHSHVYWYRQLPEEGLKFMVYLQKENIIDESGMPKERFSAEFPKEGPSILRIQQVVRGDSAAYFCASSHPQGSPLHFGNGTRLTVT.

V usage is TRBV19 and J usage is TRBJ1-1; D gene uncertain. The CDR3 loop spans 14 amino acids. The germline V gene has CDR1 LNHDA and CDR2 SQIVND (reference sequence). The ends were cut back, 2 bases at V and 1 base at J, with 8 bases in the middle. CDR3 region: CASSIISRNTEAFF. As DNA, the CDR3 is TGTGCCAGTAGTATAATATCAAGGAACACTGAAGCTTTCTTT.

The J gene is TRBJ2-4, the V gene TRBV30; D might be TRBD1 (5 bases). Trimming cost V 0 bases and J 4 bases, with 10 bases left between them. The CDR3 totals 14 residues. Germline CDR1 GTSNPN, CDR2 SVGIG (reference sequence). CDR3 sequence reads: CAWSVLDKKNIQYF. CDR3 in DNA: TGTGCCTGGAGTGTACTGGACAAAAAAAACATTCAGTACTTC.

The genes are TRBV5-4 and TRBJ2-1; 7 bases align to TRBD1. The CDR3 is 14 residues long. Trimming at V came to 4 bases and at J to 5 bases, leaving 6 bases not matched to a gene. The germline V gene has CDR1 SGHNT and CDR2 YYREEE (reference sequence). The CDR3 coding sequence is TGTGCCAGCAGCCAAGGGGGCGGTAACAATGAGCAGTTCTTC. This codes for CASSQGGGNNEQFF.

The chain links TRBV30 to TRBJ2-7; D might be TRBD2 (6 bases). CDR1 and CDR2 from the germline V gene are GTSNPN and SVGIG (reference sequence). The CDR3 sequence is 14 residues long. The ends were cut back, 4 bases at V and 0 bases at J, with 13 bases in the middle. In nucleotides, the CDR3 is TGTGCCTGGACACGGGGGATCCCCTCCTACGAGCAGTACTTC. Protein: CAWTRGIPSYEQYF.

With regard to this clone: Other DNA sequences of this sample code for an identical CDR3. The gene calls are TRBV4-1 and TRBJ1-3, with D uncertain. This CDR3 spans 16 amino acids. Germline assignment: CDR1 MGHRA and CDR2 YSYEKL. Trimming removed 0 bases at V and 1 base at J, with 10 bases between. CDR3 sequence reads: CASSQDLRGSGNTIYF. In DNA form, the CDR3 reads TGCGCCAGCAGCCAAGATTTAAGAGGGTCTGGAAACACCATATATTTT.

The CDR3 coding sequence is TGTGCCAGCAGTGAATACGGGGGCGGCACAGATACGCAGTATTTT. Translating gives CASSEYGGGTDTQYF. The rearrangement joins TRBV6-1 to TRBJ2-3; D possibly uses TRBD1 or TRBD2 (6 bases each). CDR1 is MNHNS, CDR2 SASEGT, per germline. V lost 2 bases, J lost 1 base, and 10 bases lay in between. The CDR3 is 15 amino acids.